This T cell receptor (beta chain) was identified in a study of a mutant IDH1 vaccine in newly diagnosed glioma. As for the study in general: Patients underwent eight vaccinations, which took place in weeks 1, 3, 5, 7, 11, 15, 19 and 23.

Indicated time point: week 5, during vaccination. The vaccine gave 300 ug of a 20-mer mutant IDH1 peptide subcutaneously per dose. A note on this clone: Antigen specificity is unknown.

TCRdb's table, derived via immunoSEQ multiplex PCR, lists solely in-frame clones and lacks some. This sample yields tens of thousands of clones, of which around 80% are seen a single time; roughly 5.2% belongs to the top ten. This receptor was obtained from a man aged 45-65 years with glioma. The sample here was PBMCs, taken from a glioma patient whose treatment included an IDH1 peptide vaccine.

CDR3 region: CASSIWRAGMNTEAFF. DNA for the CDR3: TGTGCCAGTAGTATCTGGAGGGCCGGAATGAACACTGAAGCTTTCTTT. The rearrangement uses TRBV19 and TRBJ1-1, with D uncertain. Germline V lookup: CDR1 LNHDA, CDR2 SQIVND (reference sequence). Trimming stripped 3 bases from V and 0 bases from J, with 14 bases between. The CDR3 spans 16 residues.